These 15 T cell receptor beta chains came from one sample sequenced in a study of T cells in localized non-small cell lung cancer. The assay was immunoSEQ multiplex PCR, and TCRdb's table has in-frame clones only and misses some. The sample yields about 2,400 clones, more than 20% seen once. The source material was lung tumor tissue, sampled before any cancer treatment. These receptors originate from a woman aged 40-75 years with stage I squamous cell lung carcinoma.

This clone showed up just a few times. The rearrangement joins TRBV1 to TRBJ2-3. TRBV1 is assigned pseudogene status. The CDR3 runs 17 residues. In DNA, the CDR3 is TGCGCCAGCAGCCAAGACGGATCCATCGACCGGACAGATACGCAGTATTTT. Amino acids: CASSQDGSIDRTDTQYF.

The chain is built from TRBV5-1 and TRBJ2-1; D possibly corresponds to TRBD2 (5 bases). The V end lost 0 bases, the J end lost 0 bases, and 10 bases lay between the germline ends. In germline, CDR1 is SGHRS, CDR2 YFSETQ. The CDR3 spans 16 residues. In DNA form, the CDR3 reads TGCGCCAGCAGCTTGGCCCCCGGGGTCTCCTACAATGAGCAGTTCTTC. This codes for CASSLAPGVSYNEQFF.

The V and J genes are TRBV9 and TRBJ2-3, with TRBD1 matching over 10 bases. CDR3 length: 13 residues. V lost 4 bases to trimming and J lost 9 bases; unmatched junction nucleotides: 5. Germline assignment: CDR1 SGDLS and CDR2 YYNGEE. In DNA form, the CDR3 reads TGTGCCAGCAGCTCGACAGGGGGCGGAACGCAGTATTTT. Its protein product is CASSSTGGGTQYF. The variable domain in full, with the rest retrieved from reference TRBV9 and TRBJ2-3, is DSGVTQTPKHLITATGQRVTLRCSPRSGDLSVYWYQQSLDQGLQFLIQYYNGEERAKGNILERFSAQQFPDLHSELNLSSLELGDSALYFCASSSTGGGTQYFGPGTRLTVL.

This sequence joins TRBV6-8 and TRBJ2-1; tentative D call: TRBD2 (6 bases). V was cut by 5 bases and J by 6 bases, with 20 bases left in between. Germline V CDR1 and CDR2: MNHGY, SAAAGT. The CDR3 loop spans 16 amino acids. As DNA, the CDR3 is TGTGCCAGCAGTCCGGGCCCTCGGGGGACGGGCAATGAGCAGTTCTTC. Protein product: CASSPGPRGTGNEQFF.

The table lists this clone with a few counts. V usage is TRBV7-6 and J usage is TRBJ2-1, with TRBD2 matching 10 bases. The CDR3 length is 15 residues. Trimming at V came to 6 bases and at J to 5 bases, leaving 7 bases not matched to a gene. CDR1 and CDR2 from the germline V gene are SGHVS and FNYEAQ. The CDR3 DNA follows: TGTGCCAGCAGTTCTACTAGCGGGGTTCACAATGAGCAGTTCTTC. It yields the protein CASSSTSGVHNEQFF. Complete variable domain (other parts from reference TRBV7-6 and TRBJ2-1): GAGVSQSPRYKVTKRGQDVALRCDPISGHVSLYWYRQALGQGPEFLTYFNYEAQQDKSGLPNDRFSAERPEGSISTLTIQRTEQRDSAMYRCASSSTSGVHNEQFFGPGTRLTVL.

This clone is labeled as medium-sized. The V and J genes are TRBV11-3 and TRBJ2-7, with 12 positions matching TRBD2. V lost 5 bases, J lost 3 bases, and 8 bases stayed unmatched. The CDR3 is made up of 16 amino acids. In germline, CDR1 is SGHNT, CDR2 YENEEA. CDR3 sequence (DNA): TGTGCCAGCAGCCACCCCGGACTAGCGGGGTTCTACGAGCAGTACTTC. It yields the protein CASSHPGLAGFYEQYF.

The chain joins TRBV6-8 to TRBJ1-2; a possible D gene is TRBD1 (6 bases). V was clipped by 6 bases and J by 2 bases, with 13 bases between them. Germline V gene data show CDR1 as MNHGY and CDR2 as SAAAGT. There are 14 residues in the CDR3. The CDR3 nucleotides are TGTGCCAGCAGCTACCGGACAGAAAACTATGGCTACACCTTC. Its translation: CASSYRTENYGYTF.

A few counts support this clone. This chain joins TRBV6-8 and TRBJ1-1; D gene unclear. Germline CDR1 reads MNHGY; CDR2 reads SAAAGT. Trimming took off 3 bases at V and 0 bases at J, with 14 bases between the two ends. The CDR3 runs 16 residues. The CDR3 loop reads CASSYGLLRLNTEAFF. In DNA form, the CDR3 reads TGTGCCAGCAGTTATGGCCTGCTGCGTTTGAACACTGAAGCTTTCTTT.

The J gene is TRBJ1-4, the V gene TRBV5-1, with TRBD1 as a possible D gene (6 bases). V lost 4 bases to trimming and J lost 0 bases, with 10 bases between them. Germline V gives CDR1 SGHRS, CDR2 YFSETQ. The CDR3 is made up of 15 amino acids. The CDR3 region is CASSPRQATNEKLFF. CDR3 in DNA: TGCGCCAGCAGCCCGCGACAGGCAACTAATGAAAAACTGTTTTTT.

The rearrangement links TRBV28 to TRBJ1-3; 8 bases fit TRBD1. Germline trimming cut 4 bases from V and 2 bases from J; bases unmatched to any gene: 4. The CDR3 covers 15 residues. Germline V gives CDR1 MDHEN, CDR2 SYDVKM. DNA for the CDR3: TGTGCCAGCAGTTCTCAGGGGGCAGCTGGAAACACCATATATTTT. Translation: CASSSQGAAGNTIYF.

The rearrangement links TRBV6-8 to TRBJ1-1; D possibly corresponds to TRBD1 (6 bases). The V gene's germline CDR1 is MNHGY and CDR2 SAAAGT. Trimming removed 4 bases from V and 7 bases from J, with 10 bases in between. The CDR3 covers 12 residues. The CDR3 sequence is CASSSLDSEAFF. CDR3 nucleotides: TGTGCCAGCAGTTCCTTGGACAGTGAAGCTTTCTTT.

This clone has just a few counts. The V call is TRBV1, the J call TRBJ2-3; the table gives TRBD2 as D, unverified against the DNA. TRBV1 is marked as a pseudogene. CDR3 size: 20 residues. The CDR3 nucleotides read TGCACCAGCAGCCAAGTCGTCCTAGCGGGCCTACGGGGACGCACAGATACGCAGTATTTT. It encodes CTSSQVVLAGLRGRTDTQYF.

V gene TRBV30 combines with J gene TRBJ2-7; 7 nucleotides line up with TRBD1. This CDR3 comprises 11 residues. J gave up 3 bases and V 5 bases, and 1 base lay outside the gene matches. Looked up from germline, CDR1 is GTSNPN and CDR2 is SVGIG (reference sequence). The CDR3 DNA sequence: TGTGCCTGGGGGGACAGCTACGAGCAGTACTTC. Amino acids: CAWGDSYEQYF.

This clone came up a few times. The chain couples TRBV19 to TRBJ1-4; weak D call: TRBD1 (5 bases). The CDR3 spans 13 residues. V lost 5 bases to trimming and J lost 7 bases, with 11 bases between them. Per germline, CDR1 LNHDA and CDR2 SQIVND (reference sequence). CDR3 sequence: CASSRERGEKLFF. The CDR3 DNA reads as TGTGCCAGTAGTCGGGAGAGGGGTGAAAAACTGTTTTTT.

This clone is medium-sized by share. The chain combines TRBV11-3 with TRBJ1-2, with TRBD1 identical over 7 bases. Looked up from germline, CDR1 is SGHNT and CDR2 is YENEEA. This CDR3 region has 14 residues. With 5 bases clipped from V and 7 bases from J, the junction kept 10 bases outside the gene matches. The chain's CDR3 is CASSRDSPTSGYTF. In DNA, the CDR3 is TGTGCCAGCAGCCGGGACAGCCCGACCAGTGGCTACACCTTC. Full variable domain (remainder filled in from reference TRBV11-3 and TRBJ1-2): EAGVVQSPRYKIIEKKQPVAFWCNPISGHNTLYWYLQNLGQGPELLIRYENEEAVDDSQLPKDRFSAERLKGVDSTLKIQPAELGDSAVYLCASSRDSPTSGYTFGSGTRLTVV.